This T cell receptor (beta chain) emerged from a study of shared clonotypes between healthy human individuals. Division of CD4+ cells produced a CD45RA+ naive subset and a CD45RA-negative memory subset. DNA at approximately 200 ng, 25,000 to 30,000 T cell genomes, went into sorted-subset replicate PCRs. Libraries were prepared by immunoSEQ multiplex PCR; TCRdb keeps only in-frame clonotypes and omits some of them. The sample holds about 1.1 million clones, roughly 77% seen once. Study observations and caveats: Naive subsets generally exceeded memory subsets in estimated richness.

With regard to this clone: Its target is unknown.

Sequencing was carried out using memory CD4+ T cells from PBMCs. Indicated subset: CD45RA-negative fraction. This clonotype was obtained from a man younger than 35 in good health. Some clones in this sample may be carry-over from other donors' samples.

The CDR3, as DNA: TGTGCCAGCAGCGCGGGTCCGAGTCAGTGGAGCGGTTACAATGAGCAGTTCTTC. Amino acids: CASSAGPSQWSGYNEQFF. This chain links TRBV9 with TRBJ2-1; D might be TRBD2 (5 bases). The CDR3 totals 18 residues. The V gene's germline CDR1 is SGDLS and CDR2 YYNGEE. Trimming pared 3 bases from V and 4 bases from J, leaving 23 bases between.